This TCR beta chain stems from a study of post-analysis software for immune sequencing data (dated by TCRdb to the mid-2010s). Background on the whole study: Recorded disease courses included relapsing-remitting, secondary progressive and progressive-relapsing multiple sclerosis, with some patients lacking subtype annotation. A subset of samples was prepared in parallel using single-end sample barcoding, then pooled and co-amplified after Illumina adapter ligation. The patient repertoires were set against around ten previously published healthy control repertoires from donors whose ages ranged from roughly 6 to 27 years.

Library preparation used PCR. Sequencing instrument: Illumina HiSeq 2500. To reduce PCR and sequencing biases, unique molecular identifiers were incorporated into the TCR beta cDNA libraries. Every 1 to 10 million input T cells yielded roughly 500,000 cDNA molecules, meaning each molecule approximated one T cell. Patient libraries were prepared and sequenced with the same protocol used for the earlier healthy control dataset. Within a given batch, samples were prepared together, multiplexed and sequenced on the same HiSeq lane. The original methods were these. Raw barcoded reads were processed with MIGEC, and single-read molecular identifier groups were discarded before consensus assembly and CDR3 extraction. VDJtools was used for post-analysis of the clonotype tables, and diversity was normalized by down-sampling every dataset to the size of the smallest sample. To correct batch-related cross-sample contamination, repertoire overlap clustering matched CDR3 amino acid sequences but not nucleotide sequences. TCRdb's own reprocessing of the public reads used fastp at Q25 and MiXCR and kept productive beta chains. Every CDR3 protein is listed once, alongside the most common genes and DNA of its rows. V and J calls and clone size were set by TCRdb, not the authors. The sample table shows roughly 150,000 distinct CDR3 sequences, and roughly 40% are seen once. The ten largest clones add up to approximately 30% of the sample.

Its CDR3 holds 12 amino acids, cysteine through phenylalanine. Left in the record is the CDR3 DNA by itself, 36 bases read in frame from the first base. V loses 7 bases of germline sequence and J loses 4 bases, and the interval between the two ends is 8 bases. CDR1 is given as MNHNY and CDR2 as SVGAGI, both from the germline V gene (reference sequence). About this clonotype itself: It has no known antigen specificity. Base qualities are not provided; no much larger clone lies one nucleotide away.

Results and caveats for the whole study, not just this receptor: Normalized Chao1 diversity was significantly lower in multiple sclerosis patients than controls, suggesting substantial peripheral T-cell clonal expansion. The multiple sclerosis patient group was slightly younger than the control group. When samples were clustered directly using the F measure, samples prepared in the same batch co-clustered strongly, which prompted a batch-effect correction. Roughly 5 TRBV segments, including TRBV5-6, TRBV5-1 and TRBV20-1, were significantly more frequent in patients than controls.

The meaning of the sample's time point label: second blood draw from one MS patient after hematopoietic stem cell transplantation. TCR beta repertoires were profiled from peripheral blood of roughly twelve young patients with multiple sclerosis to demonstrate the VDJtools post-analysis software. The multiple sclerosis patients were children and adolescents between roughly 6 and 16 years of age. The specimen comprised blood, sampled after autologous hematopoietic stem cell transplantation. The chain is made from TRBV6-6 and TRBJ1-5, with the D gene too uncertain to name. The clonotype was recovered from a girl between 5 and 17 years old with multiple sclerosis. Donor details come from another sample of the same person, matched by shared clones. The DNA sequence is given as TGTGCCAGCACCTCTCGAAATCAGCCCCAGCATTTT. Translated, it reads CASTSRNQPQHF.